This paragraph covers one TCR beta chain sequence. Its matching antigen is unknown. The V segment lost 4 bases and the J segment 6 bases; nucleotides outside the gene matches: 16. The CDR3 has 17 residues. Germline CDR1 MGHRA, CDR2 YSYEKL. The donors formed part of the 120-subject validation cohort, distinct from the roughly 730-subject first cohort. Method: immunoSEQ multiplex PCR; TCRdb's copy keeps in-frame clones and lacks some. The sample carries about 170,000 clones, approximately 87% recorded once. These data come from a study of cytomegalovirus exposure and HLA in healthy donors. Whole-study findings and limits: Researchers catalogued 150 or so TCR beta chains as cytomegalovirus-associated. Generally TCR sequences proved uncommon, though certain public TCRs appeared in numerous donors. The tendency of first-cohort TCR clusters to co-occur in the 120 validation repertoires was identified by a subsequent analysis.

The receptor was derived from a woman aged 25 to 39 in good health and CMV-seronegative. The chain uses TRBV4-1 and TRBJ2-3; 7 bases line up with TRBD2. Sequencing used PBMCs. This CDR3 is CASSPTGGFGYRDTQYF. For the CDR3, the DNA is TGCGCCAGCAGCCCCACGGGGGGTTTTGGCTATCGGGATACGCAGTATTTT.